This T cell receptor (beta chain) derives from a study of T cell responses to AZD1222 COVID-19 vaccine. Data came from immunoSEQ multiplex PCR; TCRdb stores just in-frame clones and leaves some out. The sample yields about 260,000 clones, approximately 95% seen once. This CDR3 region has 14 residues. The germline V gene has CDR1 GTSNPN and CDR2 SVGIG (reference sequence). With 7 bases removed from V and 0 bases from J, the gap between germline ends came to 15 bases. This chain connects TRBV30 to TRBJ1-1, with D unresolved. Specimen: peripheral blood, collected on day 0 of AZD1222 vaccination. The TCR was taken from an adult in good health. Here the CDR3 reads CASPLGYMNTEAFF. CDR3 coding DNA: TGTGCCTCCCCCTTGGGGTACATGAACACTGAAGCTTTCTTT.